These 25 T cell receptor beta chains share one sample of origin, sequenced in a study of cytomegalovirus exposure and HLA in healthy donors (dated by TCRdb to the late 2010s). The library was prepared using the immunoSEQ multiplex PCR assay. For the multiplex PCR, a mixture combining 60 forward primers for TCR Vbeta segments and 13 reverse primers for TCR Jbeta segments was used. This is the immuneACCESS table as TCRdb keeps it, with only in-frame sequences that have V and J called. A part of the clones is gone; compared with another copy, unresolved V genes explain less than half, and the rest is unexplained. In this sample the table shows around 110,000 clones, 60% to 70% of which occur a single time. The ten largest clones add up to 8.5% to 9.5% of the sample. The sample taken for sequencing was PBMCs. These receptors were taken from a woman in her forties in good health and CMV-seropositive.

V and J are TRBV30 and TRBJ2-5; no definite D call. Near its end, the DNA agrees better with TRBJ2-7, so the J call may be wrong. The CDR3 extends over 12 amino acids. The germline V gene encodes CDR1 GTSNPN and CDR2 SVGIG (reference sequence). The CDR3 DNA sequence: TGTGCCTGGAGCGACTGTTCCTACGAGCAGTACTTC. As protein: CAWSDCSYEQYF.

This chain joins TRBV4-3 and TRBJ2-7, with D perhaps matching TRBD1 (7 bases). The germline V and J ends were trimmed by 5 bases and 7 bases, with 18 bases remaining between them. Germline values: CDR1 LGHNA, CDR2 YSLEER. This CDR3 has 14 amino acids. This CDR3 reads CASSSVEGAREQYF. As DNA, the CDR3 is TGCGCCAGCAGCTCCGTGGAGGGGGCGCGGGAGCAGTACTTC.

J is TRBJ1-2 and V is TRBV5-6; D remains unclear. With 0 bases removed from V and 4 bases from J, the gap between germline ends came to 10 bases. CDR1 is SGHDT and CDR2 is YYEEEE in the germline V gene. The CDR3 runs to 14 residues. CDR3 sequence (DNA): TGTGCCAGCAGCTTGGACAGATTCTTCTATGGCTACACCTTC. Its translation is CASSLDRFFYGYTF.

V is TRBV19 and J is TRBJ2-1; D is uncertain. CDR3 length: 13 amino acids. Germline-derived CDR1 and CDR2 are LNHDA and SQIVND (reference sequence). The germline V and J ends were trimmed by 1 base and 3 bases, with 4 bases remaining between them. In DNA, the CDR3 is TGTGCCAGTAGTATAGCGTTCTACAATGAGCAGTTCTTC. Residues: CASSIAFYNEQFF.

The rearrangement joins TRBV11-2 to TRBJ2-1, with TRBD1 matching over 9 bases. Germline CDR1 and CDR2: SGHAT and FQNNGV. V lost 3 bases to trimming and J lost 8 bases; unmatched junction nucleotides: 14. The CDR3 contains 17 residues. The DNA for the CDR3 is TGTGCCAGCAGCTTTCGTGGGGGGACAGGGTCTCTGGATGAGCAGTTCTTC. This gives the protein CASSFRGGTGSLDEQFF.

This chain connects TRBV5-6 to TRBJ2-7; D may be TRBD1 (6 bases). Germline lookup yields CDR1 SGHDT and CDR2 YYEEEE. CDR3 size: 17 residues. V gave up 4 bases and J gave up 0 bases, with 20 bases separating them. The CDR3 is CASSLLPDSRSSYEQYF. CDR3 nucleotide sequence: TGTGCCAGCAGCCTTCTCCCGGACAGTCGCAGCTCCTACGAGCAGTACTTC.

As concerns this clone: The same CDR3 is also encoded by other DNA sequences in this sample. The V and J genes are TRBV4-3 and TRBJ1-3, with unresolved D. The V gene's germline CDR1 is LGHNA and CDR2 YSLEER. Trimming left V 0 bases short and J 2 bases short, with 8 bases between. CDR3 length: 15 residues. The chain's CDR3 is CASSQDPQTGNTIYF. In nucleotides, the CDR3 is TGCGCCAGCAGCCAAGATCCACAGACTGGAAACACCATATATTTT.

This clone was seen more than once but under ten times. The CDR3 bases are TGTGCCAGCAGCTGGGGAGCGGGGTACGAGCAGTACTTC. This encodes CASSWGAGYEQYF. The gene calls are TRBV5-4 and TRBJ2-5; 7 bases line up with TRBD2. The J call is uncertain, as TRBJ2-7 better fits the DNA end. CDR3 length: 13 amino acids. Germline CDR1 is SGHNT and CDR2 is YYREEE (reference sequence).

CDR3 region: CASSILPGTGGEQYF. The CDR3 DNA reads as TGCGCCAGCAGCATACTCCCGGGGACAGGAGGAGAGCAGTACTTC. The chain carries TRBV4-1 and TRBJ2-7; 8 bases are a match to TRBD1. This CDR3 has 15 amino acids. V trimming: 5 bases; J trimming: 7 bases; junction bases outside the gene matches: 13. Germline loops: CDR1 MGHRA, CDR2 YSYEKL.

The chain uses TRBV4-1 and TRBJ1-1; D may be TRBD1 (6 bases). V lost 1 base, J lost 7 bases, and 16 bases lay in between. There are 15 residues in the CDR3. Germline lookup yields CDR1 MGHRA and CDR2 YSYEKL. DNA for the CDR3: TGCGCCAGCAGCCAAGTTCCCGGGACATTGGGTGAAGCTTTCTTT. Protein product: CASSQVPGTLGEAFF.

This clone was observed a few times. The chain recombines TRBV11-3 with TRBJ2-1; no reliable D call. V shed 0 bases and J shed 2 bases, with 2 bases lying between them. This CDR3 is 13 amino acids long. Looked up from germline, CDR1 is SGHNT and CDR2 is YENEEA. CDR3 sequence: CASSLDAYNEQFF. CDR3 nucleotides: TGTGCCAGCAGCTTAGACGCCTACAATGAGCAGTTCTTC. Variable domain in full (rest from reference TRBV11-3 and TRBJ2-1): EAGVVQSPRYKIIEKKQPVAFWCNPISGHNTLYWYLQNLGQGPELLIRYENEEAVDDSQLPKDRFSAERLKGVDSTLKIQPAELGDSAVYLCASSLDAYNEQFFGPGTRLTVL.

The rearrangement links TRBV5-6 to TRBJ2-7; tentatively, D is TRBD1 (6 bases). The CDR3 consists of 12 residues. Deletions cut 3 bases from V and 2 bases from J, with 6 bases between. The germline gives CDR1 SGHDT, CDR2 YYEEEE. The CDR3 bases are TGTGCCAGCAGCTACAGGGCCTACGAGCAGTACTTC. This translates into CASSYRAYEQYF. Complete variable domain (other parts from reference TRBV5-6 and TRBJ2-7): DAGVTQSPTHLIKTRGQQVTLRCSPKSGHDTVSWYQQALGQGPQFIFQYYEEEERQRGNFPDRFSGHQFPNYSSELNVNALLLGDSALYLCASSYRAYEQYFGPGTRLTVT.

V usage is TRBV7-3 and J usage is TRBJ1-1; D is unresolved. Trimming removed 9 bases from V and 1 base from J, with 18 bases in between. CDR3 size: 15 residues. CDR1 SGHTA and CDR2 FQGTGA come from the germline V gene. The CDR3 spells CASGFGGSENTEAFF. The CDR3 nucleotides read TGTGCCAGTGGGTTTGGAGGGTCAGAGAACACTGAAGCTTTCTTT.

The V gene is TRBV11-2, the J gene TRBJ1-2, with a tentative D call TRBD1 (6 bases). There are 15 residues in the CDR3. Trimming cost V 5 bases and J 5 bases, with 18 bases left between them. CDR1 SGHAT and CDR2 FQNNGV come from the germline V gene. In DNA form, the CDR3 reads TGTGCCAGCAGCCCCCCGGGGGGGGCAGCGTATGGCTACACCTTC. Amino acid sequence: CASSPPGGAAYGYTF.

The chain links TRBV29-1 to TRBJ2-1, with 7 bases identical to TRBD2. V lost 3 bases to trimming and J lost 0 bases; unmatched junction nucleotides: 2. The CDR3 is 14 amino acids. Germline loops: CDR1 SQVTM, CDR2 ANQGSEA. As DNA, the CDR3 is TGCAGCGTTGAGGGCGGGAGCTCCTACAATGAGCAGTTCTTC. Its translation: CSVEGGSSYNEQFF.

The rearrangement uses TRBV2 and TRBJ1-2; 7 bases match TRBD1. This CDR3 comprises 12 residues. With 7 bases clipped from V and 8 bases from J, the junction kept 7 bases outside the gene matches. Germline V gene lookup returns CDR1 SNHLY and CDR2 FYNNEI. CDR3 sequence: CASKGGLGGYTF. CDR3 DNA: TGTGCCAGCAAAGGGGGCCTCGGAGGCTACACCTTC.

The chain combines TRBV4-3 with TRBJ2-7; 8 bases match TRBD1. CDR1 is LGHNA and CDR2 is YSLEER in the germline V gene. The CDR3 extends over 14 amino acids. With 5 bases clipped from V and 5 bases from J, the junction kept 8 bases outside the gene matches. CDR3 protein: CASSTRTGPHEQYF. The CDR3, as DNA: TGCGCCAGCAGCACCCGGACAGGGCCCCACGAGCAGTACTTC.

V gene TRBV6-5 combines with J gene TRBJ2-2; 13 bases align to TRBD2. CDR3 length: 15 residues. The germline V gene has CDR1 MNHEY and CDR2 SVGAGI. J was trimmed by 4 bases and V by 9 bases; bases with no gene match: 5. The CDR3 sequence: CASTTSGRATGELFF. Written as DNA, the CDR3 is TGTGCCAGTACCACTAGCGGGAGGGCCACCGGGGAGCTGTTTTTT.

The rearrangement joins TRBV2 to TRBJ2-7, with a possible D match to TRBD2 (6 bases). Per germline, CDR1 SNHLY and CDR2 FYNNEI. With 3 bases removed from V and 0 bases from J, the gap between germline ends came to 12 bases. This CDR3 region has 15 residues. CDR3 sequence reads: CASSDRGSHSYEQYF. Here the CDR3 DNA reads TGTGCCAGCAGTGATCGGGGGTCTCACTCCTACGAGCAGTACTTC.

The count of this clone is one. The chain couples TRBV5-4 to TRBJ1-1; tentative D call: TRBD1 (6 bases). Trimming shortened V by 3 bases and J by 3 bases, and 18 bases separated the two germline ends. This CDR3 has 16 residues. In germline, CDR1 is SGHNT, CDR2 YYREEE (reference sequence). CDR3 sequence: CASSSTGLGHDTEAFF. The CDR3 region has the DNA TGTGCCAGCAGCTCTACAGGGCTGGGACACGACACTGAAGCTTTCTTT.

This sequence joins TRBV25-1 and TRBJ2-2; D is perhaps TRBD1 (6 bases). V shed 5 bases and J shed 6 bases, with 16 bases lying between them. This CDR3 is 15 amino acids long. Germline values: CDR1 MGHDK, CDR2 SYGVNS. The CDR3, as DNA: TGTGCCAGCAGTCCCCGTAACAGGGAAGCCGGGGAGCTGTTTTTT. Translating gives CASSPRNREAGELFF.

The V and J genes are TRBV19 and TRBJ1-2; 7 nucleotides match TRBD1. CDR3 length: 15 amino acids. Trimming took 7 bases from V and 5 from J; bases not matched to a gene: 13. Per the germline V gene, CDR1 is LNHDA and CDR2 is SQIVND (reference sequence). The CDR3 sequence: CASTDPGTVEYGYTF. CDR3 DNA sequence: TGTGCCAGTACCGACCCCGGGACAGTCGAGTATGGCTACACCTTC.

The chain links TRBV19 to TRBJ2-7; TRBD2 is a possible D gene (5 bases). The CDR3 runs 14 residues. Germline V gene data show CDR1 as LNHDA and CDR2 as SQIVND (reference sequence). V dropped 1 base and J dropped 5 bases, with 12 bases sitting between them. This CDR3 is CASSIVRGLHEQYF. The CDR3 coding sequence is TGTGCCAGTAGTATAGTAAGAGGGCTCCACGAGCAGTACTTC.

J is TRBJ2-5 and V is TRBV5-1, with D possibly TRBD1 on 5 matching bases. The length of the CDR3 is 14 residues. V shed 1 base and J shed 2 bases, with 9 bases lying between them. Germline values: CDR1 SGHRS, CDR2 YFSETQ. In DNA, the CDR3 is TGCGCCAGCAGCTTGTCGACAGTACAAGAGACCCAGTACTTC. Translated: CASSLSTVQETQYF.

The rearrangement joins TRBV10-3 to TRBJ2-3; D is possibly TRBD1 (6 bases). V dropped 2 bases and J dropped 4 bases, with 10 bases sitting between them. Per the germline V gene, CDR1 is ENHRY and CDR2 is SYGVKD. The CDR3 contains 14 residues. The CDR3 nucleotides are TGTGCCATCAGTGAGCGAGGACAGTCAGATACGCAGTATTTT. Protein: CAISERGQSDTQYF.